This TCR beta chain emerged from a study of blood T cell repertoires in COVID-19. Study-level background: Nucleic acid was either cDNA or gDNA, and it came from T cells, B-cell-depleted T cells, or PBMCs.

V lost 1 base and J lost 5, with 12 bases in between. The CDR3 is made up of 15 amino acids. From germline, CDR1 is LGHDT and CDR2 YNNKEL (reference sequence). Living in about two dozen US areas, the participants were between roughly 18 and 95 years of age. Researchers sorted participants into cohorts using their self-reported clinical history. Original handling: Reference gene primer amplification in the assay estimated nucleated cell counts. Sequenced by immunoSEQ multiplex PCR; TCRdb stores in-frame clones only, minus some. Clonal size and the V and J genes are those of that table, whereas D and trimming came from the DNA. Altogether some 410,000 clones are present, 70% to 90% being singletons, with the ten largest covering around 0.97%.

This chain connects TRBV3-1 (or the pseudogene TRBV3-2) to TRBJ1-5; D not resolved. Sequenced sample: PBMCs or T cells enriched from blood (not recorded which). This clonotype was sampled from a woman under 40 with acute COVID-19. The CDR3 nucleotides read TGTGCCAGCAGCCAAGGTACGACGGGAGATCAGCCCCAGCATTTT. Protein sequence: CASSQGTTGDQPQHF.